The next 27 T cell receptor beta chains were all read from a single sample in a study of cytotoxic CD8 clonotypes in ibrutinib-treated CLL. Clones were sequenced by immunoSEQ multiplex PCR, and TCRdb holds only the in-frame ones, with some missing. In the table there are 30,000 or so clones, 76% of which are singletons. The material was PBMCs, obtained after 36 months of ibrutinib treatment. The receptor set was obtained from a human donor with chronic lymphocytic leukemia.

The rearrangement joins TRBV5-5 to TRBJ2-2, with D hard to call. CDR1 and CDR2 from the germline V gene are SGHKS and YYEKEE (reference sequence). This CDR3 contains 15 residues. V dropped 0 bases and J dropped 0 bases, with 6 bases sitting between them. CDR3 DNA sequence: TGTGCCAGCAGCTTGGTAGGAACGAACACCGGGGAGCTGTTTTTT. Translation gives CASSLVGTNTGELFF.

The gene calls are TRBV18 and TRBJ1-4; no clear D gene. The CDR3 is 13 amino acids. The germline V and J ends were trimmed by 2 bases and 7 bases, with 8 bases remaining between them. The germline gives CDR1 KGHSH, CDR2 LQKENI. CDR3 in DNA: TGTGCCAGCTCACCAGGGTTAGGTGAAAAACTGTTTTTT. This sequence encodes CASSPGLGEKLFF.

This clone was observed once. The gene calls are TRBV7-6 and TRBJ2-5; 7 bases align to TRBD1. J was trimmed by 4 bases and V by 8 bases; bases with no gene match: 7. CDR3 length equals 13 residues. Germline V gene sequence: CDR1 SGHVS, CDR2 FNYEAQ. CDR3 DNA: TGTGCCAGCGGTACAGGGGTACGAGAGACCCAGTACTTC. Its translation: CASGTGVRETQYF.

This clone was seen once. This chain joins TRBV27 and TRBJ1-2; D unclear. With 4 bases removed from V and 4 bases from J, the gap between germline ends came to 16 bases. CDR1 is MNHEY and CDR2 is SMNVEV in the germline V gene (reference sequence). There are 15 residues in the CDR3. CDR3 sequence: CASSSFPPQIYGYTF. The CDR3 DNA reads as TGTGCCAGCAGTTCCTTCCCCCCCCAAATCTATGGCTACACCTTC.

This chain joins TRBV5-1 and TRBJ2-6, with D uncertain. Germline CDR1 is SGHRS and CDR2 is YFSETQ. The CDR3 runs to 17 residues. The ends were cut back, 2 bases at V and 0 bases at J, with 12 bases in the middle. The CDR3 loop reads CASSFNPSLSGANVLTF. The CDR3 DNA is TGCGCCAGCAGCTTTAATCCCTCGCTCTCTGGGGCCAACGTCCTGACTTTC.

CDR3 protein: CAWRTSGGSYMFF. CDR3 DNA sequence: TGTGCCTGGAGAACTAGCGGGGGGTCCTACATGTTCTTC. The chain couples TRBV30 to TRBJ2-1; 12 bases line up with TRBD2. V trimming: 3 bases; J trimming: 15 bases; junction bases outside the gene matches: 9. CDR1 GTSNPN and CDR2 SVGIG come from the germline V gene (reference sequence). The CDR3 has 13 amino acids.

The chain links TRBV18 to TRBJ1-1; D uncertain. Germline V lookup: CDR1 KGHSH, CDR2 LQKENI. Trimming shortened V by 3 bases and J by 8 bases, and 10 bases separated the two germline ends. The CDR3 consists of 12 residues. For the CDR3, the DNA is TGTGCCAGCTCACCGGTCAGGCTGGAAGCTTTCTTT. Translating gives CASSPVRLEAFF.

V gene TRBV27 combines with J gene TRBJ2-2, with TRBD2 matching over 13 bases. The CDR3 spans 18 residues. The J segment lost 8 bases and the V segment lost 4 bases, leaving 13 bases of the junction unmatched. Germline V gene sequence: CDR1 MNHEY, CDR2 SMNVEV (reference sequence). The CDR3, as DNA: TGTGCCAGCAGTTCACTAGCGGGGGGGCCCAGGCTTTTAGGGGAGCTGTTTTTT. Encoded protein: CASSSLAGGPRLLGELFF.

In DNA, the CDR3 is TGTGCCAGCCTAACAAGGCCCGAGTCAGATACGCAGTATTTT. It is translated as CASLTRPESDTQYF. The rearrangement uses TRBV5-4 and TRBJ2-3; no clear D gene. Germline loops: CDR1 SGHNT, CDR2 YYREEE (reference sequence). The CDR3 spans 14 residues. V lost 7 bases and J 4 bases, leaving 16 bases between the germline ends.

The chain has TRBV4-3 and TRBJ2-7, with D perhaps TRBD2 (5 bases). CDR1 LGHNA and CDR2 YSLEER come from the germline V gene. The CDR3 consists of 16 residues. The V end was cut by 3 bases, the J end by 7 bases, with 22 bases between. CDR3 nucleotide sequence: TGCGCCAGCAGCCACTCAGTCGGGGTGTTCGAACGAGAGCAGTACTTC. Protein product: CASSHSVGVFEREQYF.

The chain joins TRBV29-1 to TRBJ1-5, with 9 bases matching TRBD1. The CDR3 totals 13 residues. Germline V CDR1 and CDR2: SQVTM, ANQGSEA. After removal of 7 bases from V and 4 bases from J, the junction contained 5 bases not matched to a gene. CDR3 region: CSARTGENQPQHF. For the CDR3, the DNA is TGCAGCGCCCGGACAGGGGAAAATCAGCCCCAGCATTTT.

The V gene is TRBV7-6, the J gene TRBJ2-5; possibly TRBD2 for D (6 bases). The CDR3 runs to 14 residues. CDR1 and CDR2 from the germline V gene are SGHVS and FNYEAQ. V dropped 4 bases and J dropped 4 bases, with 13 bases sitting between them. CDR3 DNA: TGTGCCAGCAGCTCGGGACTCCTTGGAGAGACCCAGTACTTC. Protein sequence: CASSSGLLGETQYF.

V gene TRBV5-1 combines with J gene TRBJ2-7; D unresolved. Between the trimmed V and J ends, which lost 0 bases and 3 bases, there was a span of 10 bases. Germline V gene lookup returns CDR1 SGHRS and CDR2 YFSETQ. The CDR3 is made up of 14 amino acids. CDR3 nucleotides: TGCGCCAGCAGCTTGGTACCAGCGAACTACGAGCAGTACTTC. Amino acid sequence: CASSLVPANYEQYF.

This chain joins TRBV27 and TRBJ1-1, with D possibly being TRBD1 (6 bases). With 2 bases removed from V and 7 bases from J, the gap between germline ends came to 11 bases. The CDR3 is made up of 13 amino acids. Germline V gene lookup returns CDR1 MNHEY and CDR2 SMNVEV (reference sequence). The CDR3 DNA reads TGTGCCAGCAGTTTACTAACAGGGATTGAAGCTTTCTTT. Translation gives CASSLLTGIEAFF.

This chain joins TRBV5-6 and TRBJ1-1, with 9 bases that match TRBD1. Germline CDR1 is SGHDT and CDR2 is YYEEEE. The trim removed 4 bases at V and 1 base at J, leaving 5 bases unmatched. This CDR3 spans 15 amino acids. CDR3 sequence: CASSVTGGENTEAFF. CDR3 in DNA: TGTGCCAGCAGCGTTACAGGGGGCGAGAACACTGAAGCTTTCTTT.

In its sample, this clone was seen once. V usage is TRBV18 and J usage is TRBJ2-7, with 7 bases fitting TRBD1. The CDR3 is 16 amino acids. V shed 3 bases, J shed 6 bases, and the junction held 14 bases outside the gene matches. Germline-derived CDR1 and CDR2 are KGHSH and LQKENI. CDR3 amino acids: CASSPLPGQTVSEQYF. CDR3 bases: TGTGCCAGCTCACCGCTCCCGGGACAGACCGTTTCCGAGCAGTACTTC.

As DNA, the CDR3 is TGTGCCAGCAGCCAAACGGTTACCCTCTATGGCTACACCTTC. It is translated as CASSQTVTLYGYTF. This chain joins TRBV4-2 and TRBJ1-2; D gene uncertain. The CDR3 covers 14 residues. Trimming cost V 2 bases and J 4 bases, with 11 bases left between them. Germline V gene sequence: CDR1 LGHNA, CDR2 YNFKEQ.

CDR3 region: CASSFADMVNNEQFF. The CDR3 nucleotides read TGTGCCAGCAGCTTCGCGGACATGGTAAACAATGAGCAGTTCTTC. The chain has TRBV7-9 and TRBJ2-1, with a weak D call TRBD1 (5 bases). The length of the CDR3 is 15 residues. The V gene lost 3 bases and the J gene lost 5 bases, with 14 bases spanning the gap. The germline V gene has CDR1 SEHNR and CDR2 FQNEAQ (reference sequence).

This chain joins TRBV6-5 and TRBJ2-5; 9 bases match TRBD2. Germline V gene data show CDR1 as MNHEY and CDR2 as SVGAGI. The V segment lost 6 bases and the J segment 5 bases; nucleotides outside the gene matches: 10. The CDR3 is 15 amino acids. This chain's CDR3 is CASRLAAGGYETQYF. The CDR3 coding sequence is TGTGCCAGCAGATTAGCAGCGGGGGGCTATGAGACCCAGTACTTC.

This clone was recorded a few times. The chain uses TRBV11-2 and TRBJ1-2, with D perhaps matching TRBD1 (6 bases). Trimming removed 5 bases from V and 4 bases from J, with 14 bases in between. CDR3 length: 14 amino acids. CDR1 SGHAT and CDR2 FQNNGV come from the germline V gene. The CDR3: CASSTKTGSYGYTF. As DNA, the CDR3 is TGTGCCAGCAGCACTAAGACAGGCTCCTATGGCTACACCTTC.

This clone showed up just a few times. The chain links TRBV5-6 to TRBJ1-2, with 8 bases identical to TRBD1. The length of the CDR3 is 13 residues. V was pared by 2 bases and J by 4 bases, with 1 base of the junction left unmatched. Germline CDR1 SGHDT, CDR2 YYEEEE. Written as DNA, the CDR3 is TGTGCCAGCAGCTTTGGACAGGGCTATGGCTACACCTTC. It yields the protein CASSFGQGYGYTF. Combining the CDR3 with reference TRBV5-6 and TRBJ1-2 gives the whole variable domain DAGVTQSPTHLIKTRGQQVTLRCSPKSGHDTVSWYQQALGQGPQFIFQYYEEEERQRGNFPDRFSGHQFPNYSSELNVNALLLGDSALYLCASSFGQGYGYTFGSGTRLTVV.

The chain joins TRBV5-1 to TRBJ1-2, with a tentative D call TRBD1 (6 bases). The CDR3 is made up of 17 amino acids. V was pared by 0 bases and J by 2 bases, with 17 bases between. Germline loops: CDR1 SGHRS, CDR2 YFSETQ. CDR3 nucleotide sequence: TGCGCCAGCAGCTTGGGACAGGTTAAACCGATCAACTATGGCTACACCTTC. Encoded protein: CASSLGQVKPINYGYTF. The full variable domain, completed using reference TRBV5-1 and TRBJ1-2, is KAGVTQTPRYLIKTRGQQVTLSCSPISGHRSVSWYQQTPGQGLQFLFEYFSETQRNKGNFPGRFSGRQFSNSRSEMNVSTLELGDSALYLCASSLGQVKPINYGYTFGSGTRLTVV.

The chain combines TRBV7-9 with TRBJ2-3; D gene uncertain. V lost 0 bases and J lost 0, with 4 bases in between. Looked up from germline, CDR1 is SEHNR and CDR2 is FQNEAQ (reference sequence). This CDR3 has 14 residues. Here the CDR3 reads CASSLAYSTDTQYF. CDR3 DNA: TGTGCCAGCAGCTTAGCCTATAGCACAGATACGCAGTATTTT. The variable domain in full, with the rest retrieved from reference TRBV7-9 and TRBJ2-3, is DTGVSQNPRHKITKRGQNVTFRCDPISEHNRLYWYRQTLGQGPEFLTYFQNEAQLEKSRLLSDRFSAERPKGSFSTLEIQRTEQGDSAMYLCASSLAYSTDTQYFGPGTRLTVL.

The gene calls are TRBV7-9 and TRBJ1-1; D gene ambiguous. CDR3 length equals 14 residues. V was pared by 5 bases and J by 5 bases, with 15 bases between. CDR1 is SEHNR and CDR2 is FQNEAQ in the germline V gene (reference sequence). The CDR3 nucleotides are TGTGCCAGCAGCCCCCGGGTGGGGTTGACTGAAGCTTTCTTT. Its protein is CASSPRVGLTEAFF.

The rearrangement joins TRBV4-1 to TRBJ2-5; 11 bases match TRBD2. Trimming took 4 bases from V and 3 from J; bases not matched to a gene: 7. Germline V gene data show CDR1 as MGHRA and CDR2 as YSYEKL. The CDR3 is 16 amino acids. Here the CDR3 reads CASSRHTSGGEETQYF. The CDR3 DNA reads TGCGCCAGCAGCCGGCATACTAGCGGGGGAGAAGAGACCCAGTACTTC.

This chain joins TRBV9 and TRBJ2-7; no clear D gene. Germline CDR1 SGDLS, CDR2 YYNGEE. V lost 4 bases and J lost 0, with 11 bases in between. This CDR3 is built from 14 residues. The CDR3 DNA reads TGTGCCAGCAGCCCCGGACGGAGCTCCTACGAGCAGTACTTC. This sequence encodes CASSPGRSSYEQYF.

This chain joins TRBV2 and TRBJ2-5; D ambiguous. V was trimmed by 6 bases and J by 1 base, leaving 12 bases between them. The CDR3 extends over 14 amino acids. Germline-derived CDR1 and CDR2 are SNHLY and FYNNEI. As DNA, the CDR3 is TGTGCCAGCAGCTCAGTTGGCCCCCAAGAGACCCAGTACTTC. As protein: CASSSVGPQETQYF.